This is a list of T cell receptor beta chains from one sample in a study of T cells after yellow fever vaccination. TCRdb redid the calling of the 5' RACE reads with MiXCR, one entry per CDR3 protein. This table has approximately 160,000 distinct CDR3 sequences, around 8.5% appearing once. The sequencing here drew on CD8+ T cells sorted from PBMCs, taken 45 days after the yellow fever booster vaccination. The receptors were gathered from a young man who received the YFV17D yellow fever vaccine. Both conserved end residues are part of each CDR3. Fields, in order: J gene, clone size, V gene, D gene, CDR3 protein, CDR3 DNA. D genes are given only for firm matches. The size field is filled for only some rows; it gives once, few, many or a size class.

J gene: TRBJ2-3; clone size: -; V gene: TRBV9; D gene: TRBD2; CDR3 protein: CASSPPGGGDTQYF; CDR3 DNA: TGTGCCAGCAGCCCACCGGGGGGAGGCGATACGCAGTATTTT
J gene: TRBJ1-1; clone size: -; V gene: TRBV6-2/TRBV6-3; D gene: -; CDR3 protein: CASSPTITEAFF; CDR3 DNA: TGTGCCAGCAGTCCCACGATCACTGAAGCTTTCTTT
J gene: TRBJ1-6; clone size: many; V gene: TRBV7-8; D gene: -; CDR3 protein: CASSLGGSYNSPLHF; CDR3 DNA: TGTGCCAGCAGCTTAGGGGGCAGCTATAATTCACCCCTCCACTTT
J gene: TRBJ1-2; clone size: -; V gene: TRBV19; D gene: -; CDR3 protein: CASTTGRMPTCF; CDR3 DNA: TGTGCCAGTACAACGGGACGGATGCCAACCTGTTTC
J gene: TRBJ1-1; clone size: few; V gene: TRBV4-1; D gene: -; CDR3 protein: CASSQDRMNTEAFF; CDR3 DNA: TGCGCCAGCAGCCAAGATAGGATGAACACTGAAGCTTTCTTT
J gene: TRBJ2-2; clone size: many; V gene: TRBV9; D gene: -; CDR3 protein: CASGWAGELFF; CDR3 DNA: TGTGCCAGCGGGTGGGCCGGGGAGCTGTTTTTT
J gene: TRBJ1-3; clone size: few; V gene: TRBV7-9; D gene: -; CDR3 protein: CASSFFSQAVLPGNTIYF; CDR3 DNA: TGTGCCAGCAGCTTTTTTTCACAGGCGGTGCTCCCTGGAAACACCATATATTTT
J gene: TRBJ2-3; clone size: -; V gene: TRBV13; D gene: -; CDR3 protein: CASISKRGGRTDTQYF; CDR3 DNA: TGTGCCAGCATCTCCAAAAGGGGGGGCAGAACAGATACGCAGTATTTT
J gene: TRBJ2-4; clone size: few; V gene: TRBV27; D gene: TRBD1; CDR3 protein: CASSQYTGGLAKNIQYF; CDR3 DNA: TGTGCCAGCAGCCAATATACAGGGGGACTAGCCAAAAACATTCAGTACTTC
J gene: TRBJ2-5; clone size: few; V gene: TRBV7-2; D gene: -; CDR3 protein: CASSFSARQETQYF; CDR3 DNA: TGTGCCAGCAGCTTTTCGGCCAGACAAGAGACCCAGTACTTC
J gene: TRBJ1-1; clone size: many; V gene: TRBV12-5; D gene: -; CDR3 protein: CASGLHRDLNTEAFF; CDR3 DNA: TGTGCTAGTGGTCTCCACAGGGATCTAAACACTGAAGCTTTCTTT
J gene: TRBJ1-1; clone size: -; V gene: TRBV7-9; D gene: -; CDR3 protein: CASSLRDTGGSLIAFF; CDR3 DNA: TGTGCCAGCAGCTTAAGGGACACCGGCGGGTCGTTAATCGCTTTCTTT
J gene: TRBJ2-5; clone size: -; V gene: TRBV27; D gene: -; CDR3 protein: CASSSLGRGRLETQYF; CDR3 DNA: TGTGCCAGCAGTTCCCTAGGCAGGGGACGGCTAGAGACCCAGTACTTC
J gene: TRBJ1-5; clone size: many; V gene: TRBV4-2; D gene: -; CDR3 protein: CASSQELGDNNQPQHF; CDR3 DNA: TGTGCCAGCAGCCAAGAATTGGGAGACAACAATCAGCCCCAGCATTTT
J gene: TRBJ1-5; clone size: few; V gene: TRBV7-8; D gene: -; CDR3 protein: CASSLDETPYSNQPQHF; CDR3 DNA: TGTGCCAGCAGCTTAGACGAGACACCCTATAGCAATCAGCCCCAGCATTTT
J gene: TRBJ2-7; clone size: few; V gene: TRBV7-6; D gene: -; CDR3 protein: CASSQEIPYEQYF; CDR3 DNA: TGTGCCAGCAGTCAAGAGATTCCCTACGAGCAGTACTTC
J gene: TRBJ2-7; clone size: -; V gene: TRBV6-1; D gene: TRBD2; CDR3 protein: CASSEGGTRIEQYF; CDR3 DNA: TGTGCCAGCAGTGAAGGGGGGACTAGGATCGAGCAGTACTTC
J gene: TRBJ2-1; clone size: -; V gene: TRBV4-1; D gene: TRBD1; CDR3 protein: CASSQGVLTGNEQFF; CDR3 DNA: TGCGCCAGCAGCCAAGGTGTCCTGACAGGGAATGAGCAGTTCTTC
J gene: TRBJ2-3; clone size: few; V gene: TRBV7-9; D gene: -; CDR3 protein: CASSFRDSRTDTQYF; CDR3 DNA: TGTGCCAGCAGCTTTAGGGACTCTCGCACAGATACGCAGTATTTT
J gene: TRBJ1-2; clone size: -; V gene: TRBV27; D gene: -; CDR3 protein: CASSPRYRVGYTF; CDR3 DNA: TGTGCCAGCAGTCCACGGTACAGGGTTGGCTACACCTTC
J gene: TRBJ1-3; clone size: -; V gene: TRBV7-3; D gene: -; CDR3 protein: CASSSGSGGNTIYF; CDR3 DNA: TGTGCCAGCAGCTCCGGGTCTGGAGGAAACACCATATATTTT
J gene: TRBJ2-7; clone size: few; V gene: TRBV7-7; D gene: TRBD1; CDR3 protein: CASSLGTGADEQYF; CDR3 DNA: TGTGCCAGCAGCTTAGGGACAGGGGCGGACGAGCAGTACTTC
J gene: TRBJ1-5; clone size: -; V gene: TRBV7-9; D gene: -; CDR3 protein: CASSPPGHDRQPQHF; CDR3 DNA: TGTGCCAGCAGCCCACCGGGACACGACCGTCAGCCCCAGCATTTT
J gene: TRBJ1-4; clone size: -; V gene: TRBV7-9; D gene: -; CDR3 protein: CASSSDSRISNEKLFF; CDR3 DNA: TGTGCCAGCAGCTCGGACAGTCGGATATCTAATGAAAAACTGTTTTTT
J gene: TRBJ2-2; clone size: -; V gene: TRBV21-1; D gene: -; CDR3 protein: CASSKGLRLHGGELFF; CDR3 DNA: TGTGCCAGCAGCAAAGGGTTAAGGCTCCACGGCGGGGAGCTGTTTTTT
J gene: TRBJ1-4; clone size: few; V gene: TRBV2; D gene: -; CDR3 protein: CASSVVQGATNEKLFF; CDR3 DNA: TGTGCCAGCAGTGTGGTACAGGGTGCAACTAATGAAAAACTGTTTTTT
J gene: TRBJ1-1; clone size: -; V gene: TRBV4-3; D gene: -; CDR3 protein: CASSQWGTEAFF; CDR3 DNA: TGCGCCAGCAGCCAATGGGGCACTGAAGCTTTCTTT
J gene: TRBJ1-2; clone size: -; V gene: TRBV7-9; D gene: -; CDR3 protein: CASSPKGGLSYGYTF; CDR3 DNA: TGTGCCAGCAGCCCAAAGGGGGGATTGAGCTATGGCTACACCTTC
J gene: TRBJ2-7; clone size: many; V gene: TRBV10-3; D gene: TRBD2; CDR3 protein: CAISDGSSGGWYEQYF; CDR3 DNA: TGTGCCATCAGTGACGGTTCTAGCGGGGGGTGGTACGAGCAGTACTTC
J gene: TRBJ2-1; clone size: many; V gene: TRBV3-1; D gene: TRBD2; CDR3 protein: CASSQGTTSGYNEQFF; CDR3 DNA: TGTGCCAGCAGCCAAGGGACGACTAGCGGGTACAATGAGCAGTTCTTC
J gene: TRBJ1-5; clone size: -; V gene: TRBV6-5; D gene: -; CDR3 protein: CASSETQDQPQHF; CDR3 DNA: TGTGCCAGCAGTGAGACACAGGATCAGCCCCAGCATTTT
J gene: TRBJ2-7; clone size: few; V gene: TRBV2; D gene: -; CDR3 protein: CASGKRLYSYEQYF; CDR3 DNA: TGTGCCAGCGGAAAGAGGTTATACTCCTACGAGCAGTACTTC
J gene: TRBJ2-5; clone size: few; V gene: TRBV11-1; D gene: -; CDR3 protein: CASSFFETQYF; CDR3 DNA: TGTGCCAGCAGCTTTTTTGAAACCCAGTACTTC